Shown below are 23 T cell receptor beta chains from a single sample sequenced in a study of blood T cell repertoires in COVID-19. This table comes from immunoSEQ multiplex PCR, and its TCRdb copy is limited to in-frame clones, with some not included. The table has a few hundred thousand clones, 65% to 90% seen once; the top ten hold about 3.8%. Source material: PBMCs or T cells enriched from blood (not recorded which). Receptors originate from a woman aged 40 to 50 with acute COVID-19.

The V gene is TRBV19, the J gene TRBJ2-1, with 11 bases that match TRBD2. This CDR3 region has 15 residues. V dropped 3 bases and J dropped 2; count of bases not matched to a gene: 0. CDR1 LNHDA and CDR2 SQIVND come from the germline V gene (reference sequence). In DNA, the CDR3 is TGTGCCAGTAGTATGACTAGCGGGACCTACAATGAGCAGTTCTTC. It is translated as CASSMTSGTYNEQFF.

The J gene is TRBJ1-3, the V gene TRBV30; D gene uncertain. This CDR3 contains 14 residues. V shed 2 bases and J shed 4 bases, with 12 bases lying between them. Looked up from germline, CDR1 is GTSNPN and CDR2 is SVGIG (reference sequence). The CDR3 sequence: CAWSPRGIGNTIYF. Written as DNA, the CDR3 is TGTGCCTGGAGTCCACGGGGAATCGGAAACACCATATATTTT.

This clone occurred once. The chain joins TRBV7-8 to TRBJ2-1, with TRBD2 identical over 9 bases. The CDR3 length is 16 residues. The germline gives CDR1 SGHVS, CDR2 FQNEAQ. Losses at the gene ends were 2 bases for V and 6 bases for J; bases not matched to a gene: 8. The CDR3, as DNA: TGTGCCAGCAGCTTATTGCTAGCGGGAATTCTCAATGAGCAGTTCTTC. Translating gives CASSLLLAGILNEQFF.

The rearrangement joins TRBV9 to TRBJ2-7; D is possibly TRBD1 (5 bases). This CDR3 region has 13 residues. V was shortened by 4 bases and J by 3 bases, with 11 bases between the two germline ends. Germline values: CDR1 SGDLS, CDR2 YYNGEE. CDR3 region: CASSRGISYEQYF. The CDR3 nucleotides read TGTGCCAGCAGCAGGGGAATCAGCTACGAGCAGTACTTC.

This chain uses TRBV7-9 with TRBJ2-2; D call uncertain. CDR1 and CDR2 from the germline V gene are SEHNR and FQNEAQ (reference sequence). CDR3 length equals 15 residues. Deletions cut 5 bases from V and 3 bases from J, with 13 bases between. CDR3: CASSQRMSDTGELFF. In DNA, the CDR3 is TGTGCCAGCAGCCAACGCATGTCGGACACCGGGGAGCTGTTTTTT.

The chain is built from TRBV27 and TRBJ1-1; TRBD1 matches 9 bases. The CDR3 runs to 14 residues. The V segment lost 4 bases and the J segment 5 bases; nucleotides outside the gene matches: 5. Germline CDR1 is MNHEY and CDR2 is SMNVEV (reference sequence). As DNA, the CDR3 is TGTGCCAGCAGTTCTACAGGGGGCCTGACTGAAGCTTTCTTT. This translates into CASSSTGGLTEAFF.

A single count supports this clone. This chain connects TRBV4-1 to TRBJ2-7, with a possible D match to TRBD1 (5 bases). This CDR3 has 13 residues. Germline V gene sequence: CDR1 MGHRA, CDR2 YSYEKL. Trimming stripped 0 bases from V and 3 bases from J, with 6 bases between. CDR3 DNA: TGCGCCAGCAGCCAAGATAGGGGCTACGAGCAGTACTTC. This sequence encodes CASSQDRGYEQYF.

The chain has TRBV9 and TRBJ2-5, with 10 bases lining up with TRBD2. The germline gives CDR1 SGDLS, CDR2 YYNGEE. This CDR3 comprises 17 residues. J lost 1 base, V lost 4 bases, and 10 bases had no gene match. As DNA, the CDR3 is TGTGCCAGCAGCCATAGTCCGACTAGCGGGTTCCAAGAGACCCAGTACTTC. It translates to CASSHSPTSGFQETQYF.

The chain joins TRBV7-9 to TRBJ1-5; D remains unclear. Looked up from germline, CDR1 is SEHNR and CDR2 is FQNEAQ (reference sequence). V dropped 1 base and J dropped 5 bases, with 9 bases sitting between them. This CDR3 has 14 amino acids. The CDR3 protein is CASSLEGGYQPQHF. The CDR3 region has the DNA TGTGCCAGCAGCTTAGAGGGAGGGTATCAGCCCCAGCATTTT.

The V and J genes are TRBV30 and TRBJ2-1, with 7 bases fitting TRBD2. CDR1 is GTSNPN, CDR2 SVGIG, per germline (reference sequence). J lost 7 bases, V lost 2 bases, and 8 bases had no gene match. The length of the CDR3 is 14 residues. CDR3 bases: TGTGCCTGGAGTCGGAATATAGCGGGTAATGAGCAGTTCTTC. This codes for CAWSRNIAGNEQFF.

The CDR3 region has the DNA TGTGCCAGCAGTACACAGGGGGGAATCACTGAAGCTTTCTTT. This codes for CASSTQGGITEAFF. The chain recombines TRBV28 with TRBJ1-1; 8 bases are a match to TRBD1. Germline values: CDR1 MDHEN, CDR2 SYDVKM. The CDR3 is 14 amino acids. The J segment lost 4 bases and the V segment lost 5 bases, leaving 6 bases of the junction unmatched.

The rearrangement uses TRBV29-1 and TRBJ2-1; TRBD2 agrees at 8 bases. CDR1 SQVTM and CDR2 ANQGSEA come from the germline V gene. V gave up 6 bases and J gave up 0 bases; unmatched junction bases: 7. The CDR3 consists of 15 residues. The CDR3 here is CSVMKAGASYNEQFF. For the CDR3, the DNA is TGCAGCGTCATGAAAGCGGGGGCCTCCTACAATGAGCAGTTCTTC.

The J gene is TRBJ2-6, the V gene TRBV4-2; D may be TRBD1 (6 bases). V shed 0 bases and J shed 4 bases, with 10 bases lying between them. Germline V gene lookup returns CDR1 LGHNA and CDR2 YNFKEQ. The CDR3 consists of 16 residues. CDR3 bases: TGTGCCAGCAGCCAAGAAGCCGGGACAGGGGCCAACGTCCTGACTTTC. This encodes CASSQEAGTGANVLTF.

This clone came up once. CDR3: CAWSVGSGSTDTQYF. The CDR3 nucleotides are TGTGCCTGGAGTGTGGGTAGCGGCTCCACAGATACGCAGTATTTT. The chain employs TRBV30 and TRBJ2-3; D is perhaps TRBD2 (6 bases). The CDR3 consists of 15 residues. V lost 0 bases to trimming and J lost 2 bases, with 12 bases between them. Looked up from germline, CDR1 is GTSNPN and CDR2 is SVGIG (reference sequence).

The chain has TRBV2 and TRBJ2-1; 11 nucleotides agree with TRBD2. The V gene's germline CDR1 is SNHLY and CDR2 FYNNEI. CDR3 length equals 14 residues. Unmatched junction bases numbered 6, after V lost 7 bases and J lost 7 bases. In DNA form, the CDR3 reads TGTGCCAGCATCCTCAGACTAGCGGGAAATGAGCAGTTCTTC. This gives the protein CASILRLAGNEQFF.

This clone occurred once. This chain uses TRBV27 with TRBJ1-3; D uncertain. CDR3 length equals 15 residues. V was trimmed by 2 bases and J by 0 bases, leaving 8 bases between them. Per germline, CDR1 MNHEY and CDR2 SMNVEV (reference sequence). CDR3 in DNA: TGTGCCAGCAGTTTAATTTCAGTCTCTGGAAACACCATATATTTT. Translation: CASSLISVSGNTIYF.

The genes are TRBV19 and TRBJ1-5; D possibly corresponds to TRBD1 (5 bases). The germline gives CDR1 LNHDA, CDR2 SQIVND (reference sequence). CDR3 size: 16 residues. Trimming took 7 bases from V and 3 from J, leaving 19 bases between them. CDR3 coding DNA: TGTGCCAGTACCCGGGGAGGGGAAGGTCTCAATCAGCCCCAGCATTTT. It specifies CASTRGGEGLNQPQHF.

The chain is built from TRBV7-2 and TRBJ2-1; 11 nucleotides line up with TRBD2. After removal of 3 bases from V and 7 bases from J, the junction contained 14 bases not matched to a gene. The CDR3 is made up of 18 amino acids. Germline V gene lookup returns CDR1 SGHTA and CDR2 FQGNSA. CDR3 loop: CASSFSSGLAGGSNEQFF. The CDR3 DNA reads as TGTGCCAGCAGCTTCTCCAGTGGGCTAGCGGGAGGATCTAATGAGCAGTTCTTC.

This chain joins TRBV7-9 and TRBJ2-1; 11 nucleotides agree with TRBD2. The CDR3 runs 18 residues. V lost 5 bases to trimming and J lost 7 bases; unmatched junction nucleotides: 16. The germline V gene has CDR1 SEHNR and CDR2 FQNEAQ (reference sequence). CDR3 loop: CASSQSGTSGSSRNEQFF. Written as DNA, the CDR3 is TGTGCCAGCAGCCAAAGCGGTACTAGCGGGAGTTCTCGGAATGAGCAGTTCTTC.

In the case of this clone: A read error is possible here, since a much larger clone lies one base away. Other DNA sequences within the sample encode an identical CDR3. The chain couples TRBV7-9 to TRBJ2-2; tentatively, D is TRBD2 (5 bases). CDR1 is SEHNR, CDR2 FQNEAQ, per germline (reference sequence). The CDR3 consists of 13 residues. The CDR3 DNA reads as TGTGCCAGCAGCATGTCTTCTACCGGGGAGCTATTTTTT. Its protein product is CASSMSSTGELFF.

The rearrangement uses TRBV5-1 and TRBJ1-2; 8 bases are shared with TRBD1. The CDR3 totals 15 residues. Looked up from germline, CDR1 is SGHRS and CDR2 is YFSETQ. Losses at the gene ends were 2 bases for V and 6 bases for J; bases not matched to a gene: 9. The CDR3 region is CASSLARGQVDGYTF. In nucleotides, the CDR3 is TGCGCCAGCAGCTTAGCTAGGGGACAGGTGGATGGCTACACCTTC.

The gene calls are TRBV12-5 and TRBJ2-2, with D possibly matching TRBD1 (5 bases). Germline CDR1 and CDR2: LGHNT and FRNRAP. Trimming stripped 4 bases from V and 2 bases from J, with 11 bases between. The CDR3 consists of 15 residues. The CDR3 is CASGSGHGNTGELFF. CDR3 DNA sequence: TGTGCTAGTGGTTCCGGACATGGTAACACCGGGGAGCTGTTTTTT.

The J gene is TRBJ1-5, the V gene TRBV6-2 or TRBV6-3, with D unclear. Germline loops: CDR1 MNHEY, CDR2 SVGEGT. This CDR3 has 13 amino acids. V was pared by 4 bases and J by 1 base, with 5 bases between. The CDR3 region is CASSFSSNQPQHF. The CDR3 DNA reads TGTGCCAGCAGTTTTTCGAGCAATCAGCCCCAGCATTTT.